Below, 16 T cell receptor beta chains from the same sample are listed, as sequenced in a study of technical replicates of blood from a few donors. Assay used: immunoSEQ multiplex PCR; TCRdb lists only in-frame clones, some missing. The data show 65,000 to 90,000 clones, roughly 90% seen once. Sequenced sample: T cells isolated from PBMCs. The receptors come from a human donor in good health.

The V and J genes are TRBV29-1 and TRBJ2-5, with 7 bases lining up with TRBD1. Unmatched junction bases numbered 4, after V lost 7 bases and J lost 2 bases. In germline, CDR1 is SQVTM, CDR2 ANQGSEA. The CDR3 loop spans 12 amino acids. The CDR3 DNA sequence: TGCAGCGACCGGGACAGACAAGAGACCCAGTACTTC. This sequence encodes CSDRDRQETQYF.

V and J are TRBV2 and TRBJ2-3; 14 bases map to TRBD2. Germline V gene sequence: CDR1 SNHLY, CDR2 FYNNEI. V shed 5 bases, J shed 2 bases, and the junction held 6 bases outside the gene matches. This CDR3 is 17 amino acids long. The CDR3 DNA reads as TGTGCCAGCAGTACTACGGGACTAGCGGGAGACACAGATACGCAGTATTTT. It yields the protein CASSTTGLAGDTDTQYF.

A single count supports this clone. This chain connects TRBV18 to TRBJ1-5; D may be TRBD1 (5 bases). Germline V lookup: CDR1 KGHSH, CDR2 LQKENI. The CDR3 length is 13 residues. Trimming removed 2 bases at V and 5 bases at J, with 7 bases between. The CDR3, as DNA: TGTGCCAGCTCACCAGACAGAGATCAGCCCCAGCATTTT. It encodes CASSPDRDQPQHF.

The chain combines TRBV13 with TRBJ2-1; TRBD2 matches at 10 bases. V lost 4 bases, J lost 9 bases, and 12 bases stayed unmatched. This CDR3 comprises 16 residues. Germline lookup yields CDR1 PRHDT and CDR2 FYEKMQ (reference sequence). DNA for the CDR3: TGTGCCAGCAGCTCCGGTCTAGCGGGGGATGGACGTGAGCAGTTCTTC. Translation gives CASSSGLAGDGREQFF.

The V call is TRBV9, the J call TRBJ2-7, with 7 bases aligning to TRBD1. The CDR3 is 14 residues long. CDR1 and CDR2 from the germline V gene are SGDLS and YYNGEE. Germline trimming cut 0 bases from V and 7 bases from J; bases unmatched to any gene: 7. CDR3 bases: TGTGCCAGCAGCGTAGCGGGGACAGACCCAGAGCAGTACTTC. Translated, it gives CASSVAGTDPEQYF.

The chain recombines TRBV15 with TRBJ2-2, with TRBD2 identical over 11 bases. V shed 1 base, J shed 5 bases, and the junction held 0 bases outside the gene matches. The CDR3 is made up of 15 amino acids. The germline CDR1 and CDR2 sequences are LNHNV and YYDKDF (reference sequence). CDR3 sequence reads: CATSRGLAGTGELFF. CDR3 nucleotide sequence: TGTGCCACCAGCAGAGGACTAGCGGGGACCGGGGAGCTGTTTTTT.

This clone was detected a few times. The V and J genes are TRBV4-2 and TRBJ1-1; D is possibly TRBD1 (5 bases). The CDR3 extends over 15 amino acids. Germline V gene data show CDR1 as LGHNA and CDR2 as YNFKEQ. Trimming pared 4 bases from V and 1 base from J, leaving 13 bases between. The CDR3 loop is CASSRLWRGNTEAFF. CDR3 DNA: TGTGCCAGCAGCCGTCTATGGAGGGGGAACACTGAAGCTTTCTTT.

This chain joins TRBV11-3 and TRBJ2-1; TRBD2 might be the D (7 bases). CDR3 length: 14 residues. The germline CDR1 and CDR2 sequences are SGHNT and YENEEA. The V and J ends lost 1 base and 6 bases respectively, with 10 bases between them. The CDR3 DNA follows: TGTGCCAGCAGCTTAGGAGGGGGGGGCAATGAGCAGTTCTTC. This encodes CASSLGGGGNEQFF.

V gene TRBV5-1 combines with J gene TRBJ1-2; TRBD1 matches 7 bases. CDR3 length equals 14 residues. V shed 5 bases, J shed 5 bases, and the junction held 9 bases outside the gene matches. The germline gives CDR1 SGHRS, CDR2 YFSETQ. CDR3 amino acids: CASSTGQEGYGYTF. The DNA for the CDR3 is TGCGCCAGCAGTACTGGACAGGAGGGTTATGGCTACACCTTC. Based on the CDR3 plus reference TRBV5-1 and TRBJ1-2, the full variable domain is KAGVTQTPRYLIKTRGQQVTLSCSPISGHRSVSWYQQTPGQGLQFLFEYFSETQRNKGNFPGRFSGRQFSNSRSEMNVSTLELGDSALYLCASSTGQEGYGYTFGSGTRLTVV.

V gene TRBV30 combines with J gene TRBJ1-5, with a possible D match to TRBD1 (5 bases). CDR3 length: 14 amino acids. Trimming left V 1 base short and J 7 bases short, with 14 bases between. Germline CDR1 GTSNPN, CDR2 SVGIG (reference sequence). The CDR3 reads CAWSDLGPPQPQHF. The DNA of the CDR3 is TGTGCCTGGAGTGATTTGGGGCCACCCCAGCCCCAGCATTTT.

V and J are TRBV7-2 and TRBJ1-4, with D tentatively TRBD1 (6 bases). The V end lost 5 bases, the J end lost 0 bases, and 10 bases lay between the germline ends. The germline gives CDR1 SGHTA, CDR2 FQGNSA. This CDR3 is built from 15 residues. The CDR3 DNA reads TGTGCCAGCAGCCCGGGGGGCGCAACTAATGAAAAACTGTTTTTT. Protein: CASSPGGATNEKLFF.

The chain has TRBV19 and TRBJ2-7, with 8 bases aligning to TRBD2. Germline trimming cut 5 bases from V and 3 bases from J; bases unmatched to any gene: 12. This CDR3 comprises 16 residues. CDR1 is LNHDA and CDR2 is SQIVND in the germline V gene (reference sequence). The CDR3 DNA reads TGTGCCAGTAGTCCTCCCAGCGGGAGTGCGTTCTACGAGCAGTACTTC. This encodes CASSPPSGSAFYEQYF.

J is TRBJ1-3 and V is TRBV9, with D unclear. This CDR3 comprises 17 residues. Germline CDR1 SGDLS, CDR2 YYNGEE. Between the trimmed V and J ends, which lost 0 bases and 2 bases, there was a span of 15 bases. The CDR3 loop is CASSVGMGTNAGNTIYF. The CDR3 DNA reads TGTGCCAGCAGCGTAGGTATGGGCACCAACGCTGGAAACACCATATATTTT.

V usage is TRBV19 and J usage is TRBJ2-3; 7 nucleotides match TRBD1. Germline values: CDR1 LNHDA, CDR2 SQIVND (reference sequence). V was clipped by 6 bases and J by 1 base; unmatched bases: 7. The length of the CDR3 is 15 residues. This CDR3 is CASRTRDSRTDTQYF. CDR3 bases: TGTGCCAGTAGGACCCGGGACAGCCGCACAGATACGCAGTATTTT.

The CDR3 loop is CASRFPGAGEIGCNGYTF. Here the CDR3 DNA reads TGTGCAAGTCGCTTCCCGGGAGCGGGGGAAATTGGGTGCAATGGCTACACCTTC. The chain recombines TRBV12-2 with TRBJ1-2. TRBV12-2 corresponds to a pseudogene. The length of the CDR3 is 18 residues.

The J gene is TRBJ1-3, the V gene TRBV9; D not certain. Germline V CDR1 and CDR2: SGDLS, YYNGEE. The CDR3 length is 14 residues. The germline V and J ends were trimmed by 2 bases and 4 bases, with 10 bases remaining between them. The CDR3 sequence is CASSVRGSGNTIYF. CDR3 DNA sequence: TGTGCCAGCAGCGTTAGAGGGTCCGGAAACACCATATATTTT.